The entry that follows covers one TCR beta chain sequence. Its specificity is not known. Looked up from germline, CDR1 is SGHKS and CDR2 is YYEKEE (reference sequence). This CDR3 has 17 residues. This entry comes from a study of blood T cells in healthy people across ages. Across the study: Researchers report that template switching captured about one barcoded beta molecule per two T cells.

Study-wide results and caveats: Naive CD4+ cells and diversity were both higher in long-lived donors than in aged donors. Researchers deemed the diversity estimates from one million T cells underestimates.

Primers used in a second PCR of roughly 7 to 12 cycles were a sample-barcoded 5' primer and a J-beta primer mix. Each CDR3 protein gets one entry after TCRdb re-called the 5' RACE reads with MiXCR. The sample lists over 600,000 distinct CDR3 sequences, over 20% occurring once. This clonotype was obtained from a man aged 65 to 79 in good health. The chain is built from TRBV5-5 and TRBJ2-5, with TRBD2 matching 11 bases. With the DNA end fitting TRBJ2-1 better, the J assignment may be wrong. The sequenced sample consisted of blood. The CDR3 sequence is CASSLNGLAGGGNEQFF. The CDR3 DNA follows: TGTGCCAGCAGCTTGAATGGCCTAGCGGGAGGAGGAAATGAGCAGTTCTTC.